The clone carrying this T cell receptor beta chain was observed a few times. Its target is unknown. One to two pinch biopsies were taken from the rectum during colonoscopy. The method was immunoSEQ multiplex PCR; TCRdb's version includes in-frame clones alone and lacks a portion of them. The sample consists of roughly 17,000 clones, about two thirds of them appearing once. This CDR3 region has 19 residues. Germline CDR1 SGHAT, CDR2 FQDESV (reference sequence). V dropped 4 bases and J dropped 0; count of bases not matched to a gene: 11. The sample belongs to a study of pediatric ulcerative colitis. Notes on the study in general: Compared with controls, ulcerative colitis showed greater blood-rectum clone sharing.

Input material: gut tissue. This clonotype was sampled from a girl aged 10-17 years with moderate ulcerative colitis. This chain joins TRBV11-1 and TRBJ1-6, with TRBD1 identical over 8 bases. CDR3 nucleotide sequence: TGTGCCAGCAGCTCCTCTTCCGGGACAGGCTTCTCCTATAATTCACCCCTCCACTTT. Translated: CASSSSSGTGFSYNSPLHF.